These T cell receptor beta chains were read from a single sample in a study of T cells after yellow fever vaccination. TCRdb ran MiXCR on the 5' RACE reads and lists one entry per CDR3 protein. Altogether about 350,000 distinct CDR3 sequences are present, roughly 8.4% being singletons, with the ten largest covering roughly 15%. Sequenced here: PBMCs, sampled approximately 40 days after the first yellow fever vaccination. These receptors were taken from a man between 18 and 29 years old who received the YFV17D yellow fever vaccine. Both conserved end residues are part of each CDR3. Fields, in order: CDR3 DNA, CDR3 protein, clone size, D gene, V gene, J gene. D genes are given only for firm matches. For some rows the clone size is stated as once, few or many, or as a class when expanded; others skip it.

TGTGCCAGTATCATCACTAGCGGGGGCATCGGGGAGCTGTTTTTT	CASIITSGGIGELFF	.	TRBD2	TRBV19	TRBJ2-2
TGTGCCAGCAGTTACGATAGGGCCAGATCCGGCTACACCTTC	CASSYDRARSGYTF	few	.	TRBV6-5	TRBJ1-2
TGTGCCAGCAGTTTATCGGTGGGGGGTGAAGCTTTCTTT	CASSLSVGGEAFF	few	.	TRBV12-3/TRBV12-4	TRBJ1-1
TGTGCCACCACCTACGGAGGGACAGGGGGGCACTATGGCTACACCTTC	CATTYGGTGGHYGYTF	.	TRBD1	TRBV19	TRBJ1-2
TGTGCCAGCAGCCAAGATGGGCAACAGCCCCAGCATTTT	CASSQDGQQPQHF	few	.	TRBV14	TRBJ1-5
TGTGCCAGCAGTTTACGGGCTTTTGCAGGAGAGCAGTACTTC	CASSLRAFAGEQYF	.	.	TRBV27	TRBJ2-7
TGCGCCAGCAGCCAAATGGGGCCACCAAACTATGGCTACACCTTC	CASSQMGPPNYGYTF	few	.	TRBV4-1	TRBJ1-2
TGCGCCAGCAGCAAAACAGGGTATAACACTGAAGCTTTCTTT	CASSKTGYNTEAFF	.	.	TRBV5-1	TRBJ1-1
TGTGCCAGCAGTTATGTCGCCATACAAAACACTGAAGCTTTCTTT	CASSYVAIQNTEAFF	few	.	TRBV6-5	TRBJ1-1
TGTGCCAGCAGCTCCTTCGGGGAGGATCAGCCCCAGCATTTT	CASSSFGEDQPQHF	few	.	TRBV5-6	TRBJ1-5
TGTGCCAGCAGCTTTTTAACTAGCGCCACCGGGGAGCTGTTTTTT	CASSFLTSATGELFF	.	TRBD2	TRBV5-4	TRBJ2-2
TGTGCCAGCAGCTCCTGGGGGGGCAGGGCGGAAGCTTTCTTT	CASSSWGGRAEAFF	few	.	TRBV7-8	TRBJ1-1
TGTGCCAGCACCCAAACAAGGGATGGCTACACCTTC	CASTQTRDGYTF	many	.	TRBV12-3/TRBV12-4	TRBJ1-2
TGCGCCAGCAGCTTGGAACCGGGGGGCGCACGGGGGGAGCTGTTTTTT	CASSLEPGGARGELFF	few	.	TRBV5-1	TRBJ2-2
TGTGCCAGCAGCTTAGGGTTAACAGGGGGCCATGAGCAGTTCTTC	CASSLGLTGGHEQFF	few	TRBD1	TRBV7-2	TRBJ2-1
TGTGCCGTCGGAACCCGTCGATACACTGAAGCTTTCTTT	CAVGTRRYTEAFF	.	.	TRBV12-3/TRBV12-4	TRBJ1-1
TGCAGTGCACCGGGGCGCGGGGATGAGCAGTTCTTC	CSAPGRGDEQFF	.	.	TRBV20-1	TRBJ2-1
TGTGCCAGCAGTTTCTCAGATAACACTGAAGCTTTCTTT	CASSFSDNTEAFF	few	.	TRBV27	TRBJ1-1
TGCGCCAGCAGCTGGGCTATTGGGGGGCCAGATACGCAGTATTTT	CASSWAIGGPDTQYF	.	.	TRBV5-1	TRBJ2-3
TGTGCCACCAGTAAGGGCGGGACAGGGGCCTACAATGAGCAGTTCTTC	CATSKGGTGAYNEQFF	.	TRBD1	TRBV24-1	TRBJ2-1
TGTGCCAGCAGCCAAGAGGGGGTGACCCAGTACTTC	CASSQEGVTQYF	few	.	TRBV4-2	TRBJ2-5
TGCGCCAGCAGCTCATTGGGACAGGGAAACGAGCAGTACTTC	CASSSLGQGNEQYF	.	TRBD1	TRBV5-1	TRBJ2-7
TGTGCCAGCAGTTTCTCCTTCGGCGGACCTAGCACAGATACGCAGTATTTT	CASSFSFGGPSTDTQYF	few	.	TRBV12-3/TRBV12-4	TRBJ2-3